This TCR beta chain was recovered during a study of regulatory T cells in long-lasting Graves disease. Study overall: Positive TSH receptor antibodies alongside over 5 years of antithyroid drugs were what marked Graves' disease as persistent.

Indicated time point: persistent/refractory GD, antithyroid drugs over 5 years with positive TRAb. The TCR library was made from RNA that had been extracted from PBMCs in TRIzol. As concerns this clonotype: The antigen is not known.

In germline, CDR1 is LGHNT, CDR2 FRNRAP. There are 14 residues in the CDR3. V was trimmed by 8 bases and J by 1 base, leaving 14 bases between them. Through Arm-PCR of CDR3 regions and iRepertoire HTBI primers, TCR beta libraries were built. TCRdb re-called the multiplex PCR reads through MiXCR, storing one row per CDR3 protein. The sample has roughly 450,000 distinct CDR3 sequences, approximately 23% seen once. Regarding the study as a whole: The persistent group shared around 2,600 public clonotypes, more than the approximately 1,000 shared by new patients. Persistent Graves' disease cases displayed lower TCR diversity than newly diagnosed ones.

The chain couples TRBV12-5 to TRBJ1-1; D might be TRBD1 (5 bases). The material was peripheral blood mononuclear cells (PBMCs), obtained when the disease was refractory, from a patient treated with antithyroid drugs. The origin of this receptor is a female donor with Graves disease. The CDR3 DNA follows: TGTGCTAGTAGACAGCGCGATTGGAACACTGAAGCTTTCTTT. As protein: CASRQRDWNTEAFF.